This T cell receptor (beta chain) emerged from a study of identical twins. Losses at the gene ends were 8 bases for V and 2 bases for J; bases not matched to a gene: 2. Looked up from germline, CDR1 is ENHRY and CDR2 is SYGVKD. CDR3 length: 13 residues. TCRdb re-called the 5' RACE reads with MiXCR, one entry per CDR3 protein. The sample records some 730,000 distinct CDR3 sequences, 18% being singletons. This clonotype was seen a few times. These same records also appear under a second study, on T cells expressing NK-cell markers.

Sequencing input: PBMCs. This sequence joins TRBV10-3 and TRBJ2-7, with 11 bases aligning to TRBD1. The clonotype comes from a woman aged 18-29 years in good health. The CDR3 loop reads CAIRDRGTYEQYF. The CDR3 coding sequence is TGTGCCATCCGGGACAGGGGGACCTACGAGCAGTACTTC.